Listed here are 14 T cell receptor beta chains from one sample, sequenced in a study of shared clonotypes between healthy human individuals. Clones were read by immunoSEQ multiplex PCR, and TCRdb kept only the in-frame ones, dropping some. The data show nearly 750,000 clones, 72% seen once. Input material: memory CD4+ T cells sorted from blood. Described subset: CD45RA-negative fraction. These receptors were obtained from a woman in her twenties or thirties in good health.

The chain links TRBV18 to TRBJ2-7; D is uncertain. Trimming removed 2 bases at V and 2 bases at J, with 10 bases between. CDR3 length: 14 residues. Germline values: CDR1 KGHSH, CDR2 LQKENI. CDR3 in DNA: TGTGCCAGCTCACCATCATACCAAACCTACGAGCAGTACTTC. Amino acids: CASSPSYQTYEQYF.

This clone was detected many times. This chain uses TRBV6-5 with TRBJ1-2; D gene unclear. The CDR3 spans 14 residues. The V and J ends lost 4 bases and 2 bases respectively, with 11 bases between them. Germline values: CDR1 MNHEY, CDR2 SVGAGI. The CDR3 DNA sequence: TGTGCCAGCAGTTCAACACCGAGAAACTATGGCTACACCTTC. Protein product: CASSSTPRNYGYTF.

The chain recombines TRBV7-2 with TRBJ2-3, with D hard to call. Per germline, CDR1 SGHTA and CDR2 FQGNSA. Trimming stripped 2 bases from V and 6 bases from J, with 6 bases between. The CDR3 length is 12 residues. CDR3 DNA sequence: TGTGCCAGCAGCTTATTCAGGGATACGCAGTATTTT. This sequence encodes CASSLFRDTQYF.

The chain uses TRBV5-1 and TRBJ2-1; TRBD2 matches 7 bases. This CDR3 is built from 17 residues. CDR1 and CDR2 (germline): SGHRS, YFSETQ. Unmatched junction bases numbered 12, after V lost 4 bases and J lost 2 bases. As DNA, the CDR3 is TGCGCCAGCAGCCCGAACCAAAGGCGGGGGACCTACAATGAGCAGTTCTTC. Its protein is CASSPNQRRGTYNEQFF.

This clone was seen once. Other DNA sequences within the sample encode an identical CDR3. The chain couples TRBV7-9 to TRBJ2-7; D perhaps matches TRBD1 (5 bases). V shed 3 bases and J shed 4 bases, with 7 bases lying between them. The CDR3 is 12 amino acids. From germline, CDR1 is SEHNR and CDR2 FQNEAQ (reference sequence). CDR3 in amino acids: CASSFQGYEQYF. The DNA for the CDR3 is TGTGCCAGCAGCTTTCAGGGATACGAGCAGTACTTC.

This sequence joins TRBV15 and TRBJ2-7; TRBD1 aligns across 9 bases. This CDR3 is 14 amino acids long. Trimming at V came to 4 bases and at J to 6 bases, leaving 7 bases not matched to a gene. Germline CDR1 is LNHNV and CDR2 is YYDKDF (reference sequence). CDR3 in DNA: TGTGCCACCAGCACCGGGACAGGGTCAGGCGAGCAGTACTTC. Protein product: CATSTGTGSGEQYF.

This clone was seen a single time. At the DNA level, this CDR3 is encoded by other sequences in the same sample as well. CDR3 region: CASSRGDYEQYF. The DNA of the CDR3 is TGTGCCAGCAGCAGAGGGGATTACGAGCAGTACTTC. V and J are TRBV7-2 and TRBJ2-7; D tentatively reads TRBD1 or TRBD2 (5 bases each). V lost 5 bases and J 4 bases, leaving 9 bases between the germline ends. This CDR3 contains 12 residues. Germline lookup yields CDR1 SGHTA and CDR2 FQGNSA. The full variable domain, with the rest looked up from reference TRBV7-2 and TRBJ2-7, is GAGVSQSPSNKVTEKGKDVELRCDPISGHTALYWYRQSLGQGLEFLIYFQGNSAPDKSGLPSDRFSAERTGGSVSTLTIQRTQQEDSAVYLCASSRGDYEQYFGPGTRLTVT.

CDR3: CASSIPGREQFF. The CDR3 nucleotides read TGTGCCAGTAGTATACCGGGACGGGAGCAGTTCTTC. The rearrangement uses TRBV19 and TRBJ2-1; either TRBD1 or TRBD2 may supply D (5 bases each). The V gene's germline CDR1 is LNHDA and CDR2 SQIVND (reference sequence). Trimming pared 2 bases from V and 10 bases from J, leaving 9 bases between. The CDR3 length is 12 residues. Full variable domain (remainder filled in from reference TRBV19 and TRBJ2-1): DGGITQSPKYLFRKEGQNVTLSCEQNLNHDAMYWYRQDPGQGLRLIYYSQIVNDFQKGDIAEGYSVSREKKESFPLTVTSAQKNPTAFYLCASSIPGREQFFGPGTRLTVL.

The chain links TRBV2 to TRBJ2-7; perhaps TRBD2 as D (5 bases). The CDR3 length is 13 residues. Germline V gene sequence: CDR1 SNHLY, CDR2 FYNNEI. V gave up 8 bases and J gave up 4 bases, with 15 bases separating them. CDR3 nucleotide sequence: TGTGCCAGCCTCAGTAGTCTAGCATACGAGCAGTACTTC. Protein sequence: CASLSSLAYEQYF.

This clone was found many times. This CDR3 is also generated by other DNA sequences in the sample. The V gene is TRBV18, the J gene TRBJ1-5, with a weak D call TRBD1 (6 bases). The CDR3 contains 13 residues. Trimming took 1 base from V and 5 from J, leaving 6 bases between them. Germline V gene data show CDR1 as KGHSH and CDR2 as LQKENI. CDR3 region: CASSPQGDQPQHF. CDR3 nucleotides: TGTGCCAGCTCACCACAGGGGGATCAGCCCCAGCATTTT.

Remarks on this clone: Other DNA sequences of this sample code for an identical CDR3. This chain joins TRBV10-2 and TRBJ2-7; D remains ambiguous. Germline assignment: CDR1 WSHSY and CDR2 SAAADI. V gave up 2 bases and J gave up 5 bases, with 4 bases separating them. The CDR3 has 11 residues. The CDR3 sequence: CASSELHEQYF. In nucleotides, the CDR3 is TGCGCCAGCAGTGAGCTCCACGAGCAGTACTTC.

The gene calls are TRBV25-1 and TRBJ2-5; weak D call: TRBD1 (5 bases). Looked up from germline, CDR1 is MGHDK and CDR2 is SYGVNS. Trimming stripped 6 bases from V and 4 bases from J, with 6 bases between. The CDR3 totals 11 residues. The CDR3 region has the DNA TGTGCCAGCAGCAGGGTAGAGACCCAGTACTTC. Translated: CASSRVETQYF.

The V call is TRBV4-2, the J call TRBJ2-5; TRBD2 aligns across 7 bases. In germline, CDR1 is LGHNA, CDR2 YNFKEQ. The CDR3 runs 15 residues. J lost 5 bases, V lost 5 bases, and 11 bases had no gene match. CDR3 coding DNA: TGTGCCAGCAGCTTTGGGGGAGGGCCCGGGGAGACCCAGTACTTC. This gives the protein CASSFGGGPGETQYF.

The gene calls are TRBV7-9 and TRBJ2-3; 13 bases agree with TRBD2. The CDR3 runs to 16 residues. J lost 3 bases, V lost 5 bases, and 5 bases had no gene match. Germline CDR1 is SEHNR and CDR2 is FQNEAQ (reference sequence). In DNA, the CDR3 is TGTGCCAGCAGCCTGACTAGCGGGAGGTTAACAGATACGCAGTATTTT. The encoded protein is CASSLTSGRLTDTQYF.